This note documents a single TCR beta chain sequence. TCRdb's table, derived via immunoSEQ multiplex PCR, lists solely in-frame clones and lacks some. The table shows tens of thousands of clones, with roughly 72% occurring only once. This sample was included in a study of blood T cell repertoires in COVID-19. The V gene end was trimmed by 5 bases and the J gene end by 5 bases; junction bases not matched to a gene: 13. Germline assignment: CDR1 SEHNR and CDR2 FQNEAQ (reference sequence). The CDR3 spans 16 residues. The TCR comes from a woman aged 70 to 79 with COVID-19, enrolled during active disease. Source material: peripheral blood. The chain combines TRBV7-9 with TRBJ2-3; 7 positions agree with TRBD2. In nucleotides, the CDR3 is TGTGCCAGCAGCCCGACCCTGCGGGAGCCCGAAGATACGCAGTATTTT. Protein: CASSPTLREPEDTQYF.